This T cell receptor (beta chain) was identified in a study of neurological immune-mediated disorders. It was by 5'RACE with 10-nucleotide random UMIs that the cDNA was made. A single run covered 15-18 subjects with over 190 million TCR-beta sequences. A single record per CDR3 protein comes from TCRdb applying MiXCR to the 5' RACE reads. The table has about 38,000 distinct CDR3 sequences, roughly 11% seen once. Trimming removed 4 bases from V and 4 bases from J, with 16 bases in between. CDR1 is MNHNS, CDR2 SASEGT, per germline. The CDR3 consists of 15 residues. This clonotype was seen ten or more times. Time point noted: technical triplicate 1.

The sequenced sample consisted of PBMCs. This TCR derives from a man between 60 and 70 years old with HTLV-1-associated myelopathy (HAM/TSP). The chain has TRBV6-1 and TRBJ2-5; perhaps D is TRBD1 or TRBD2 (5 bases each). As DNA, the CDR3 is TGTGCCAGCAGTGGGCCTAGGGGTCGGGGAGAGACCCAGTACTTC. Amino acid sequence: CASSGPRGRGETQYF.